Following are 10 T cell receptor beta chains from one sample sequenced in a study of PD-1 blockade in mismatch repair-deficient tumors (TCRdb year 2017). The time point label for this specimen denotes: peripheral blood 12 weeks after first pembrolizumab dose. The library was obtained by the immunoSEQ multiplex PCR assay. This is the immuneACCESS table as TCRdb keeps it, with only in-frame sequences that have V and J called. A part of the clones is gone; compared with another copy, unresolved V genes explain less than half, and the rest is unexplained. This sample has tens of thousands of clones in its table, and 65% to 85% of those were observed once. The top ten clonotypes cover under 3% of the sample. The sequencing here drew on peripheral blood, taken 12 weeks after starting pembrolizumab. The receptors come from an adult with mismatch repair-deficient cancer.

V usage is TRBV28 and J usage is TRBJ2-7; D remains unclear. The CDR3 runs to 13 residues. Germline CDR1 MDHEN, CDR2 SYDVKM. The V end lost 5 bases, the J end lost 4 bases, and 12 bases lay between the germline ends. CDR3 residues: CASSPQEVYEQYF. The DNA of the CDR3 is TGTGCCAGCAGTCCGCAAGAGGTATACGAGCAGTACTTC.

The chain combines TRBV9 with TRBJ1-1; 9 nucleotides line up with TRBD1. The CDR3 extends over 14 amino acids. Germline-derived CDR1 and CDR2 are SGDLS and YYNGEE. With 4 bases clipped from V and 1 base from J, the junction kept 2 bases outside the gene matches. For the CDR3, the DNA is TGTGCCAGCAGCCAGGGACAGGGGAACACTGAAGCTTTCTTT. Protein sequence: CASSQGQGNTEAFF.

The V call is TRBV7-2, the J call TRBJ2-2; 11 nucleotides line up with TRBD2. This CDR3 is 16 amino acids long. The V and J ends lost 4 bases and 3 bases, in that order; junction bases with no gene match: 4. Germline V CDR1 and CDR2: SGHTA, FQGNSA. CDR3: CASSYTSGGYTGELFF. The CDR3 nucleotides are TGTGCCAGCAGCTATACTAGCGGGGGATACACCGGGGAGCTGTTTTTT.

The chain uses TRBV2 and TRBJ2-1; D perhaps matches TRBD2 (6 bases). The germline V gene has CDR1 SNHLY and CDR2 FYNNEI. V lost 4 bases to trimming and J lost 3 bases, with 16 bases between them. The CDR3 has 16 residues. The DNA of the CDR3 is TGTGCCAGCAGTGTGGTGGGCGGGATAGACTACAATGAGCAGTTCTTC. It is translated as CASSVVGGIDYNEQFF.

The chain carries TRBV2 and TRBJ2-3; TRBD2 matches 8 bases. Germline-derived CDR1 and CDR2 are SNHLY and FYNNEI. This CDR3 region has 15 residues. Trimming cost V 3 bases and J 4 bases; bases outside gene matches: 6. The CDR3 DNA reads TGTGCCAGCAGTGACATCAGCGGGAGAGCAGATACGCAGTATTTT. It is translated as CASSDISGRADTQYF. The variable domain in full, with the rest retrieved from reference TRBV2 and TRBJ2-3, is EPEVTQTPSHQVTQMGQEVILRCVPISNHLYFYWYRQILGQKVEFLVSFYNNEISEKSEIFDDQFSVERPDGSNFTLKIRSTKLEDSAMYFCASSDISGRADTQYFGPGTRLTVL.

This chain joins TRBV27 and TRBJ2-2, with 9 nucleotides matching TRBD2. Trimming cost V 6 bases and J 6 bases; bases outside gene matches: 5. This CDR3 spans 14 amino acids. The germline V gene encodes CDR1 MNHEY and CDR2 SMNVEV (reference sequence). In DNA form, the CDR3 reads TGTGCCAGCAGCGGGACTAGCTTTTCCGGGGAGCTGTTTTTT. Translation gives CASSGTSFSGELFF.

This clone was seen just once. CDR3 bases: TGTGCCAGCAGCGTAGACCACAGCTCCTACGAGCAGTACTTC. This gives the protein CASSVDHSSYEQYF. The chain has TRBV9 and TRBJ2-7; D remains ambiguous. Germline-derived CDR1 and CDR2 are SGDLS and YYNGEE. The CDR3 sequence is 14 residues long. V lost 0 bases, J lost 0 bases, and 7 bases lay in between.

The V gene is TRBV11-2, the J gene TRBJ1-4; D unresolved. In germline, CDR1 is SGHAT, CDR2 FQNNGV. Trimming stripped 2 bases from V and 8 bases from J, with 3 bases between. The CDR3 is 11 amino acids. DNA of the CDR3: TGTGCCAGCAGCTTAAGAGAAAAACTGTTTTTT. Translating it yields CASSLREKLFF.

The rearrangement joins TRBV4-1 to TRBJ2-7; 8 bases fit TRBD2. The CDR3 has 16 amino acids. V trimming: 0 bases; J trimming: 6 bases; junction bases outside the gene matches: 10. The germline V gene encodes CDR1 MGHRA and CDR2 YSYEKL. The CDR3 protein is CASSQEGRSGSVEQYF. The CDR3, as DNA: TGCGCCAGCAGCCAAGAGGGGCGCAGCGGGAGCGTCGAGCAGTACTTC.

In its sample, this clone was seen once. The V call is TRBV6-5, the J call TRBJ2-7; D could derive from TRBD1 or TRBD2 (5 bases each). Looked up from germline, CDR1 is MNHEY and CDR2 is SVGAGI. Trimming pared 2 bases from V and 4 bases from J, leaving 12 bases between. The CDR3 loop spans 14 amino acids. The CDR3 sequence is CASSYGLGPYEQYF. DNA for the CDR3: TGTGCCAGCAGTTACGGCTTGGGACCATACGAGCAGTACTTC.